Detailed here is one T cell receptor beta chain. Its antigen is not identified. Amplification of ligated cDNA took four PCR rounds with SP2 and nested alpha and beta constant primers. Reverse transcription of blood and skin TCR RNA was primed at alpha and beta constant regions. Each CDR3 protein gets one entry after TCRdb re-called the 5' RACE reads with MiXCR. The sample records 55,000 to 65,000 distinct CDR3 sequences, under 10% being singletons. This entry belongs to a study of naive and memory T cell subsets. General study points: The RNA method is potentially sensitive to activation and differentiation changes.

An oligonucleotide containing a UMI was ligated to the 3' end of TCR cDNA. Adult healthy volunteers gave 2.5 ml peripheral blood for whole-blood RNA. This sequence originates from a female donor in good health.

The CDR3 spells CASSPRTGGELFF. CDR3 DNA: TGTGCCAGCAGCCCCCGGACAGGGGGTGAACTGTTTTTT. The genes are TRBV2 and TRBJ1-4; 10 bases are a match to TRBD1. CDR1 is SNHLY, CDR2 FYNNEI, per germline. The V and J ends lost 6 bases and 12 bases, in that order; junction bases with no gene match: 7. The CDR3 has 13 residues.